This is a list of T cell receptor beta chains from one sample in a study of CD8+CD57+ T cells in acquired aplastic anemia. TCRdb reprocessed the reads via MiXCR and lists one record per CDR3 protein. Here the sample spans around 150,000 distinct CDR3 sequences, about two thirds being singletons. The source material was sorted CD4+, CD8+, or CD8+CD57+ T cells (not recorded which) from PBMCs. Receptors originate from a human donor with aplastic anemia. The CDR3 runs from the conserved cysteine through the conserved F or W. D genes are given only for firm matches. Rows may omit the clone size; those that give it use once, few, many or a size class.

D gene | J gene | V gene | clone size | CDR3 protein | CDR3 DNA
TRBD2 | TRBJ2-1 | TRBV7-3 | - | CASSLSGSLNNEQFF | TGTGCCAGCAGCCTTAGCGGGAGCCTTAACAATGAGCAGTTCTTC
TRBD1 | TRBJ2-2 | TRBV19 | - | CASTPRTGPNTGELFF | TGTGCCAGTACCCCAAGGACAGGGCCGAACACCGGGGAGCTGTTTTTT
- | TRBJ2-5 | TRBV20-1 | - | CSARDQSTGQETQYF | TGCAGTGCTAGAGATCAATCTACAGGGCAAGAGACCCAGTACTTC
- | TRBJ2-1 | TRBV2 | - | CAISELERSSYNEQFF | TGTGCCATCAGTGAACTGGAAAGGAGCTCCTACAATGAGCAGTTCTTC
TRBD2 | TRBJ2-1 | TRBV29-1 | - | CSVFSTSESSYNEQFF | TGCAGCGTTTTCTCGACTAGCGAGAGCTCCTACAATGAGCAGTTCTTC
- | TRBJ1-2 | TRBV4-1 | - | CASSRVGRVYGYTF | TGCGCCAGCAGCCGCGTCGGCAGGGTCTATGGCTACACCTTC
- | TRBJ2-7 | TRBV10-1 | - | CASSELALTYEQYF | TGCGCCAGCAGTGAATTAGCGCTTACCTACGAGCAGTACTTC
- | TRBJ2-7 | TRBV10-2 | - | CASSEEGDTREQHF | TGCGCCAGCAGTGAGGAGGGGGACACTAGGGAGCAGCACTTC
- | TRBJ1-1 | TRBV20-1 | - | CSEKARGWDTEAFF | TGCAGTGAAAAGGCTCGGGGCTGGGACACTGAAGCTTTCTTT
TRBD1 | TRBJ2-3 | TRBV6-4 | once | CASSVLTGTDTHYF | TGTGCCAGCAGTGTCCTAACCGGGACAGATACGCATTATTTT
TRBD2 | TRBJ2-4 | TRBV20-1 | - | CSARGGASKNIQYF | TGCAGTGCTCGGGGGGGGGCCTCCAAAAACATTCAGTACTTC
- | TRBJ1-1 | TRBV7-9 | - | CASSARAGGNTEAVF | TGTGCCAGCAGCGCAAGAGCTGGGGGGAACACTGAAGCTGTCTTT
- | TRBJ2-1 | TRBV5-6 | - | CASSLPAGWQFF | TGTGCCAGCAGCTTGCCCGCAGGGTGGCAGTTCTTC
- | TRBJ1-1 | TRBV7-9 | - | CASSHAPRDTEAFF | TGTGCCAGCAGTCATGCACCAAGAGACACTGAAGCTTTCTTT
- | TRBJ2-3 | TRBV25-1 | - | CASSERQGSTDTQYF | TGTGCCAGCAGTGAGCGGCAGGGGTCCACAGATACGCAGTATTTT
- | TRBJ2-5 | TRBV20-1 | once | CSASAGPSHGELYQETQYF | TGCAGTGCTTCGGCGGGGCCGTCCCACGGGGAGCTCTACCAAGAGACCCAGTACTTC
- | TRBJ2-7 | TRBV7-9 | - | CASSLGYLYEQYF | TGTGCCAGCAGCTTAGGCTACCTGTACGAGCAGTACTTC
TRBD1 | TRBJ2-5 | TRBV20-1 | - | CSAREPGTGRQETQYF | TGCAGTGCTAGAGAACCCGGGACAGGTCGACAAGAGACCCAGTACTTC
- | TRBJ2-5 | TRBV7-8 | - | CASSLGGNQKYF | TGTGCCAGCAGCTTAGGCGGGAATCAAAAGTACTTC
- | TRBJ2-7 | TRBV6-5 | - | CASSAPGSYEQYF | TGCGCCAGCAGCGCGCCAGGCTCCTACGAGCAGTACTTC
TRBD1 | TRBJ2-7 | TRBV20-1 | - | CSASLRDRFHEQYF | TGCAGTGCTAGTCTCCGGGACAGGTTCCACGAGCAGTACTTC
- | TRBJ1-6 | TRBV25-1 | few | CASSDNGGWDSPLHF | TGTGCCAGCAGTGATAATGGTGGGTGGGACTCACCCCTCCACTTT
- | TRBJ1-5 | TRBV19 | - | CASSIGRRGNQPQHF | TGTGCCAGTAGTATCGGGCGGCGGGGAAATCAGCCCCAGCATTTT
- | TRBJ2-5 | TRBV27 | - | CASSSPPETQYF | TGTGCCAGCAGTTCCCCCCCGGAGACCCAGTACTTC